This passage covers 25 T cell receptor beta chains from one sample sequenced in a study of blood T cell repertoires in COVID-19. This table comes from immunoSEQ multiplex PCR, and its TCRdb copy is limited to in-frame clones, with some not included. The sample comprises around 200,000 clones, roughly 90% of which are singletons, and 10% rests with the top ten. Input material: PBMCs or T cells enriched from blood (not recorded which). These TCRs come from a man between 18 and 35 years old with acute COVID-19.

This chain uses TRBV28 with TRBJ1-2; D gene uncertain. This CDR3 contains 13 residues. From germline, CDR1 is MDHEN and CDR2 SYDVKM. V lost 5 bases to trimming and J lost 2 bases, with 9 bases between them. The CDR3 is CASSSPNNYGYTF. DNA of the CDR3: TGTGCCAGCAGTAGCCCCAACAACTATGGCTACACCTTC.

This clone was found once. The V gene is TRBV19, the J gene TRBJ2-1, with D hard to call. V was clipped by 8 bases and J by 3 bases, with 11 bases between them. In germline, CDR1 is LNHDA, CDR2 SQIVND (reference sequence). The CDR3 totals 13 residues. The CDR3 DNA sequence: TGTGCCAGTGTAAATTGGCTCTACAATGAGCAGTTCTTC. Translating gives CASVNWLYNEQFF.

This chain uses TRBV18 with TRBJ2-7, with TRBD1 matching 9 bases. The germline gives CDR1 KGHSH, CDR2 LQKENI. This CDR3 spans 15 amino acids. Trimming took 6 bases from V and 5 from J; bases not matched to a gene: 11. The CDR3 DNA sequence: TGTGCCAGCTCCCCCCGGGACAGGGAATCCCACGAGCAGTACTTC. It encodes CASSPRDRESHEQYF.

The chain recombines TRBV28 with TRBJ1-4; 9 bases match TRBD1. V gave up 8 bases and J gave up 0 bases; unmatched junction bases: 10. Germline V gives CDR1 MDHEN, CDR2 SYDVKM. There are 17 residues in the CDR3. CDR3 region: CASHPTGTGTTNEKLFF. The CDR3 nucleotides read TGTGCCAGCCACCCGACCGGGACAGGGACAACTAATGAAAAACTGTTTTTT.

The rearrangement links TRBV13 to TRBJ2-1, with 11 nucleotides matching TRBD2. Germline V gene sequence: CDR1 PRHDT, CDR2 FYEKMQ (reference sequence). This CDR3 region has 17 residues. V gave up 4 bases and J gave up 1 base; unmatched junction bases: 6. For the CDR3, the DNA is TGTGCCAGCAGCTCCCTGACTAGCGGGGATTCCTACAATGAGCAGTTCTTC. Protein product: CASSSLTSGDSYNEQFF.

V and J are TRBV6-1 and TRBJ1-1, with 8 bases aligning to TRBD1. Germline lookup yields CDR1 MNHNS and CDR2 SASEGT. V shed 4 bases, J shed 10 bases, and the junction held 17 bases outside the gene matches. The CDR3 loop spans 16 amino acids. CDR3 protein: CASSVSGTGTGSVAFF. For the CDR3, the DNA is TGTGCCAGCAGTGTGTCCGGGACAGGTACCGGAAGTGTAGCTTTCTTT.

The sample holds one count of this clone. J is TRBJ1-4 and V is TRBV10-3; maybe TRBD1 (5 bases). CDR1 is ENHRY and CDR2 is SYGVKD in the germline V gene. V gave up 4 bases and J gave up 7 bases, with 10 bases separating them. There are 13 residues in the CDR3. CDR3: CAISVTATEKLFF. In DNA form, the CDR3 reads TGTGCCATCAGTGTGACAGCGACTGAAAAACTGTTTTTT.

The V gene is TRBV5-5, the J gene TRBJ2-7, with D maybe TRBD2 (5 bases). V was trimmed by 0 bases and J by 4 bases, leaving 17 bases between them. The CDR3 spans 16 residues. CDR1 and CDR2 (germline): SGHKS, YYEKEE (reference sequence). CDR3: CASSLARAASLYEQYF. The CDR3 nucleotides read TGTGCCAGCAGCTTGGCCCGAGCGGCAAGTCTTTACGAGCAGTACTTC.

The rearrangement links TRBV28 to TRBJ1-1, with TRBD1 as a possible D gene (6 bases). CDR1 and CDR2 (germline): MDHEN, SYDVKM. CDR3 length: 13 residues. Between the trimmed V and J ends, which lost 7 bases and 3 bases, there was a span of 12 bases. The CDR3 sequence: CASTDRRYTEAFF. The CDR3 nucleotides are TGTGCCAGCACCGACAGGAGGTACACTGAAGCTTTCTTT.

This chain joins TRBV6-6 and TRBJ2-7, with D perhaps matching TRBD1 (6 bases). Trimming left V 2 bases short and J 6 bases short, with 11 bases between. This CDR3 has 13 amino acids. CDR1 is MNHNY, CDR2 SVGAGI, per germline (reference sequence). The CDR3 sequence is CASSYGAGVEQYF. CDR3 sequence (DNA): TGTGCCAGCAGTTACGGGGCAGGGGTCGAGCAGTACTTC.

This chain links TRBV7-8 with TRBJ1-1; D gene uncertain. This CDR3 contains 14 residues. V shed 2 bases and J shed 0 bases, with 7 bases lying between them. Germline V gives CDR1 SGHVS, CDR2 FQNEAQ. CDR3 DNA sequence: TGTGCCAGCAGCTTACGAGGGATGAACACTGAAGCTTTCTTT. This codes for CASSLRGMNTEAFF.

The V call is TRBV4-1, the J call TRBJ2-5, with TRBD2 as a possible D gene (6 bases). The V gene's germline CDR1 is MGHRA and CDR2 YSYEKL. Trimming took off 0 bases at V and 9 bases at J, with 20 bases between the two ends. The CDR3 has 16 residues. In nucleotides, the CDR3 is TGCGCCAGCAGCCAAGATGAAACGGGAGTCCTCGGGGCCCAGTACTTC. Translating gives CASSQDETGVLGAQYF.

This clone was picked up one time. The chain links TRBV9 to TRBJ2-3; TRBD1 might be the D (6 bases). The CDR3 runs 15 residues. Germline CDR1 reads SGDLS; CDR2 reads YYNGEE. V dropped 2 bases and J dropped 3 bases, with 13 bases sitting between them. CDR3 in DNA: TGTGCCAGCAGCGTGTACAGGGTTGGGACAGATACGCAGTATTTT. Amino acids: CASSVYRVGTDTQYF.

The V call is TRBV11-2, the J call TRBJ2-1; TRBD2 matches 7 bases. The germline V gene encodes CDR1 SGHAT and CDR2 FQNNGV. The CDR3 has 13 amino acids. With 2 bases clipped from V and 8 bases from J, the junction kept 3 bases outside the gene matches. The CDR3 spells CASSLWTRDEQFF. CDR3 coding DNA: TGTGCCAGCAGCTTATGGACTAGAGATGAGCAGTTCTTC.

This chain uses TRBV7-9 with TRBJ2-5; the match to TRBD2 covers 8 bases. Looked up from germline, CDR1 is SEHNR and CDR2 is FQNEAQ (reference sequence). V gave up 5 bases and J gave up 5 bases; unmatched junction bases: 10. The CDR3 sequence is 15 residues long. The CDR3 DNA is TGTGCCAGCAGCCCCATAGGGACTAGTGCCGAGACCCAGTACTTC. It is translated as CASSPIGTSAETQYF.

This sequence joins TRBV28 and TRBJ1-2, with D possibly matching TRBD1 (5 bases). Looked up from germline, CDR1 is MDHEN and CDR2 is SYDVKM. The V and J ends lost 3 bases and 4 bases respectively, with 15 bases between them. The CDR3 is 15 residues long. The CDR3 DNA is TGTGCCAGCAGTTTGTCGGTGGTGGGGCGCTATGGCTACACCTTC. Its protein product is CASSLSVVGRYGYTF.

The chain couples TRBV5-1 to TRBJ2-2, with TRBD2 as a possible D gene (6 bases). In germline, CDR1 is SGHRS, CDR2 YFSETQ. The CDR3 has 15 amino acids. V lost 3 bases to trimming and J lost 7 bases, with 16 bases between them. CDR3 region: CASSWRAVGIGELFF. Here the CDR3 DNA reads TGCGCCAGCAGCTGGAGGGCGGTGGGGATCGGGGAGCTGTTTTTT.

V and J are TRBV28 and TRBJ2-5; D is perhaps TRBD2 (5 bases). Trimming shortened V by 5 bases and J by 4 bases, and 23 bases separated the two germline ends. The CDR3 totals 17 residues. CDR1 is MDHEN and CDR2 is SYDVKM in the germline V gene. The CDR3 DNA follows: TGTGCCAGCAGTCCTTATGTTCCGGGATCGGGCGGAGAGACCCAGTACTTC. It encodes CASSPYVPGSGGETQYF.

J is TRBJ2-7 and V is TRBV11-2; 7 nucleotides align to TRBD2. The trim removed 2 bases at V and 0 bases at J, leaving 7 bases unmatched. CDR1 SGHAT and CDR2 FQNNGV come from the germline V gene. The CDR3 consists of 16 residues. CDR3 bases: TGTGCCAGCAGCTTACCGACTGGCGGGAGCTCCTACGAGCAGTACTTC. Its translation: CASSLPTGGSSYEQYF.

V is TRBV5-1 and J is TRBJ1-1, with a weak D call TRBD1 (5 bases). V was shortened by 1 base and J by 6 bases, with 10 bases between the two germline ends. There are 13 residues in the CDR3. Germline V gene lookup returns CDR1 SGHRS and CDR2 YFSETQ. This chain's CDR3 is CASSLQGNPEAFF. The CDR3, as DNA: TGCGCCAGCAGCTTGCAGGGTAACCCTGAAGCTTTCTTT. The full variable domain, its missing parts supplied by reference TRBV5-1 and TRBJ1-1, is KAGVTQTPRYLIKTRGQQVTLSCSPISGHRSVSWYQQTPGQGLQFLFEYFSETQRNKGNFPGRFSGRQFSNSRSEMNVSTLELGDSALYLCASSLQGNPEAFFGQGTRLTVV.

The chain recombines TRBV2 with TRBJ2-2; 9 nucleotides match TRBD1. Unmatched junction bases numbered 6, after V lost 6 bases and J lost 7 bases. Germline V gene sequence: CDR1 SNHLY, CDR2 FYNNEI. CDR3 length equals 14 residues. DNA for the CDR3: TGTGCCAGCAGGGACAGGGGAGGTGGCGGGGAGCTGTTTTTT. Amino acid sequence: CASRDRGGGGELFF.

In DNA form, the CDR3 reads TGTGCCAGCAGTTTATCATCGTTTCGTGTGCGGGCCAATTCGACTTACGAGCAGTACTTC. This sequence encodes CASSLSSFRVRANSTYEQYF. The gene calls are TRBV27 and TRBJ2-7, with TRBD2 as a possible D gene (5 bases). Germline V gene lookup returns CDR1 MNHEY and CDR2 SMNVEV (reference sequence). This CDR3 spans 20 amino acids. V was clipped by 0 bases and J by 4 bases, with 28 bases between them.

This clone was seen only once. The chain is built from TRBV13 and TRBJ1-2; D perhaps matches TRBD1 (5 bases). From germline, CDR1 is PRHDT and CDR2 FYEKMQ (reference sequence). The CDR3 spans 13 residues. Trimming took 1 base from V and 5 from J, leaving 8 bases between them. The chain's CDR3 is CASSLAGGYGYTF. For the CDR3, the DNA is TGTGCCAGCAGCTTAGCGGGGGGTTATGGCTACACCTTC.

The CDR3 protein is CASSPGMPGVEQFF. Written as DNA, the CDR3 is TGTGCCAGCAGCCCGGGGATGCCCGGAGTGGAGCAGTTCTTC. This chain links TRBV7-2 with TRBJ2-1, with D perhaps matching TRBD2 (5 bases). The CDR3 sequence is 14 residues long. V was shortened by 5 bases and J by 10 bases, with 18 bases between the two germline ends. CDR1 SGHTA and CDR2 FQGNSA come from the germline V gene. The variable domain in full, completed from reference TRBV7-2 and TRBJ2-1, reads GAGVSQSPSNKVTEKGKDVELRCDPISGHTALYWYRQSLGQGLEFLIYFQGNSAPDKSGLPSDRFSAERTGGSVSTLTIQRTQQEDSAVYLCASSPGMPGVEQFFGPGTRLTVL.

The rearrangement joins TRBV27 to TRBJ2-3; 9 nucleotides agree with TRBD2. The CDR3 is made up of 15 amino acids. CDR1 and CDR2 from the germline V gene are MNHEY and SMNVEV (reference sequence). Unmatched junction bases numbered 6, after V lost 5 bases and J lost 3 bases. CDR3 protein: CASSRDSGRTDTQYF. The CDR3 coding sequence is TGTGCCAGCAGTCGGGATAGCGGGAGAACAGATACGCAGTATTTT.